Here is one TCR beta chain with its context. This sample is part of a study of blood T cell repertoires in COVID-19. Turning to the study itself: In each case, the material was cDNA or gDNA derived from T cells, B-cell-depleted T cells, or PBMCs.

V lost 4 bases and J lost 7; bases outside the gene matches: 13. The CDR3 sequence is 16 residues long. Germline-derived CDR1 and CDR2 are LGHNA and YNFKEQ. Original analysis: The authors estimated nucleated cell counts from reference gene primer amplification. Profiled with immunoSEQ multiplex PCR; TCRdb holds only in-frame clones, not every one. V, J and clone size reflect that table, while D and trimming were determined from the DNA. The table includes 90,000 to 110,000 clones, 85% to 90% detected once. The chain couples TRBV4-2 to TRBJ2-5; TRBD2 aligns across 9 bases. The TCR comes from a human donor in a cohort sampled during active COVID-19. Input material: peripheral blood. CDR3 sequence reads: CASSPLLAGAGATQYF. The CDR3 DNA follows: TGTGCCAGCAGCCCTTTACTAGCGGGCGCTGGGGCGACCCAGTACTTC.